The 26 T cell receptor beta chains given below trace back to one sample, sequenced in a study of cytomegalovirus exposure and HLA in healthy donors. The PCR ran on 60 Vbeta and 13 Jbeta primers. Repertoires were generated with immunoSEQ multiplex PCR, while TCRdb's copy carries only in-frame clones and drops some. This table has roughly 180,000 clones, 60% to 85% appearing once. The specimen sequenced was PBMCs. The source is a male donor in good health and CMV-seronegative.

CDR3 in amino acids: CAWSRTETFYGYTF. CDR3 sequence (DNA): TGTGCCTGGAGTAGGACAGAAACGTTCTATGGCTACACCTTC. This chain connects TRBV30 to TRBJ1-2, with D perhaps matching TRBD1 (6 bases). V was clipped by 2 bases and J by 4 bases, with 14 bases between them. The CDR3 is made up of 14 amino acids. Germline CDR1 GTSNPN, CDR2 SVGIG (reference sequence).

The DNA for the CDR3 is TGCAGCGTTCCCCAACAGGGCAACTATGGCTACACCTTC. Amino acids: CSVPQQGNYGYTF. The genes are TRBV29-1 and TRBJ1-2, with D perhaps TRBD1 (6 bases). Trimming took off 5 bases at V and 2 bases at J, with 12 bases between the two ends. The CDR3 length is 13 residues. Germline lookup yields CDR1 SQVTM and CDR2 ANQGSEA.

A word on this clone: Mismatch with germline at one junction end may stem from a read error. The rearrangement uses TRBV27 and TRBJ2-5, with 10 positions matching TRBD2. The CDR3 runs 15 residues. Germline CDR1 is MNHEY and CDR2 is SMNVEV (reference sequence). The CDR3 loop is CAGSLAGGRGETQYF. The CDR3 DNA reads as TGTGCCGGCAGTTTAGCGGGAGGAAGAGGAGAGACCCAGTACTTC.

The sample holds a few counts of this clone. This chain joins TRBV4-1 and TRBJ1-3, with a weak D call TRBD1 (5 bases). Germline V gives CDR1 MGHRA, CDR2 YSYEKL. CDR3 length equals 19 residues. The V end was cut by 1 base, the J end by 1 base, with 20 bases between. The CDR3 DNA sequence: TGCGCCAGCAGCCAAGGGGCGGTTCCAGGGAAAAAATCTGGAAACACCATATATTTT. It codes for CASSQGAVPGKKSGNTIYF.

The rearrangement links TRBV11-2 to TRBJ2-1; 9 bases agree with TRBD2. V was pared by 0 bases and J by 4 bases, with 4 bases of the junction left unmatched. From germline, CDR1 is SGHAT and CDR2 FQNNGV. The CDR3 spans 16 residues. The CDR3 reads CASSLERGGGYNEQFF. DNA of the CDR3: TGTGCCAGCAGCTTAGAACGCGGGGGGGGGTACAATGAGCAGTTCTTC.

This clone was found a few times. The chain recombines TRBV6-1 with TRBJ2-1, with 9 bases fitting TRBD1. The V gene end was trimmed by 4 bases and the J gene end by 7 bases; junction bases not matched to a gene: 5. Germline V gene sequence: CDR1 MNHNS, CDR2 SASEGT. The CDR3 length is 14 residues. CDR3 coding DNA: TGTGCCAGCAGTGGTAGGACAGGGGCAAATGAGCAGTTCTTC. Protein sequence: CASSGRTGANEQFF.

This chain connects TRBV13 to TRBJ2-5, with D hard to call. There are 16 residues in the CDR3. Trimming stripped 5 bases from V and 5 bases from J, with 21 bases between. CDR1 PRHDT and CDR2 FYEKMQ come from the germline V gene (reference sequence). CDR3 bases: TGTGCCAGCAGCAACCACCCTTTAAGGAGAGAGGAGACCCAGTACTTC. The encoded protein is CASSNHPLRREETQYF.

This clone was picked up a small number of times. The chain couples TRBV6-5 to TRBJ1-6; 8 nucleotides line up with TRBD1. The CDR3 runs 16 residues. The V and J ends lost 2 bases and 7 bases, in that order; junction bases with no gene match: 7. CDR1 MNHEY and CDR2 SVGAGI come from the germline V gene. CDR3 loop: CASSYNTGGLNSPLHF. The DNA for the CDR3 is TGTGCCAGCAGTTACAATACAGGGGGTCTGAATTCACCCCTCCACTTT.

The gene calls are TRBV28 and TRBJ2-2; D might be TRBD1 (6 bases). V lost 5 bases to trimming and J lost 5 bases, with 15 bases between them. Germline lookup yields CDR1 MDHEN and CDR2 SYDVKM. CDR3 length equals 15 residues. CDR3 nucleotides: TGTGCCAGCAGTCCCAGGGGAGACGGAACCGGGGAGCTGTTTTTT. This translates into CASSPRGDGTGELFF.

This chain joins TRBV7-3 and TRBJ1-1; a weak D match, TRBD1 (6 bases). The germline CDR1 and CDR2 sequences are SGHTA and FQGTGA. Trimming cost V 0 bases and J 2 bases, with 16 bases left between them. The CDR3 is 17 residues long. The CDR3 region is CASSLTPRTDGNTEAFF. The CDR3 nucleotides are TGTGCCAGCAGCTTAACGCCGAGGACAGACGGTAACACTGAAGCTTTCTTT.

This chain connects TRBV6-1 to TRBJ1-1; D unresolved. V lost 8 bases to trimming and J lost 0 bases, with 13 bases between them. CDR3 length: 14 residues. Germline values: CDR1 MNHNS, CDR2 SASEGT. CDR3 residues: CASDEGGLNTEAFF. The CDR3 bases are TGTGCCAGCGATGAGGGAGGACTGAACACTGAAGCTTTCTTT.

This clone was picked up a small number of times. The chain uses TRBV27 and TRBJ2-1; TRBD2 aligns across 9 bases. V gave up 3 bases and J gave up 5 bases; unmatched junction bases: 5. The CDR3 sequence is 15 residues long. The germline V gene encodes CDR1 MNHEY and CDR2 SMNVEV (reference sequence). The CDR3 nucleotides read TGTGCCAGCAGTTTTGCGGGGGGGCCTCACAATGAGCAGTTCTTC. Its translation is CASSFAGGPHNEQFF.

J is TRBJ1-5 and V is TRBV4-3; no firm D call. Between the trimmed V and J ends, which lost 1 base and 2 bases, there was a span of 12 bases. The CDR3 sequence is 16 residues long. The germline gives CDR1 LGHNA, CDR2 YSLEER. The CDR3 loop reads CASSQGREVGNQPQHF. The CDR3 DNA reads as TGCGCCAGCAGCCAAGGGAGGGAGGTTGGCAATCAGCCCCAGCATTTT.

The rearrangement uses TRBV6-5 and TRBJ1-5; D unclear. There are 15 residues in the CDR3. The V end lost 6 bases, the J end lost 1 base, and 13 bases lay between the germline ends. From germline, CDR1 is MNHEY and CDR2 SVGAGI. CDR3 protein: CASSGWESSNQPQHF. CDR3 bases: TGTGCCAGCAGCGGGTGGGAGTCCAGCAATCAGCCCCAGCATTTT.

This sequence joins TRBV6-1 and TRBJ1-2; the match to TRBD1 covers 8 bases. Trimming removed 6 bases from V and 4 bases from J; junction bases left unmatched: 10. CDR1 is MNHNS and CDR2 is SASEGT in the germline V gene. This CDR3 spans 15 amino acids. CDR3 amino acids: CASRSQGVLRYGYTF. The CDR3 DNA sequence: TGTGCCAGCAGATCACAGGGGGTGCTTCGCTATGGCTACACCTTC.

The chain uses TRBV6-6 and TRBJ1-4, with 9 nucleotides matching TRBD1. From germline, CDR1 is MNHNY and CDR2 SVGAGI (reference sequence). The length of the CDR3 is 14 residues. After removal of 7 bases from V and 6 bases from J, the junction contained 6 bases not matched to a gene. The CDR3 region has the DNA TGTGCCAGCAAATCCGGGACAGGGCATGAAAAACTGTTTTTT. Residues: CASKSGTGHEKLFF.

V gene TRBV4-1 combines with J gene TRBJ1-5; TRBD1 might be the D (5 bases). CDR1 and CDR2 from the germline V gene are MGHRA and YSYEKL. This CDR3 is built from 13 residues. V was trimmed by 0 bases and J by 7 bases, leaving 7 bases between them. In DNA, the CDR3 is TGCGCCAGCAGCCAAGATACAGGCCAGCCCCAGCATTTT. Protein: CASSQDTGQPQHF.

The gene calls are TRBV7-9 and TRBJ2-1; D is possibly TRBD2 (6 bases). CDR1 and CDR2 from the germline V gene are SEHNR and FQNEAQ (reference sequence). The germline V and J ends were trimmed by 3 bases and 1 base, with 13 bases remaining between them. The CDR3 is 16 amino acids. The CDR3: CASSLDGSLSYNEQFF. The CDR3 region has the DNA TGTGCCAGCAGCTTGGACGGGAGCCTATCCTACAATGAGCAGTTCTTC.

This clone was recorded once. The chain joins TRBV18 to TRBJ1-1, with 11 bases matching TRBD1. The CDR3 runs to 17 residues. The trim removed 6 bases at V and 0 bases at J, leaving 9 bases unmatched. The germline V gene has CDR1 KGHSH and CDR2 LQKENI. The CDR3 spells CASSLGQGATMNTEAFF. CDR3 nucleotide sequence: TGTGCCAGCTCCCTCGGACAGGGGGCGACCATGAACACTGAAGCTTTCTTT.

The genes are TRBV7-9 and TRBJ1-5, with D possibly being TRBD1 (5 bases). Germline V gene lookup returns CDR1 SEHNR and CDR2 FQNEAQ (reference sequence). The V end was cut by 5 bases, the J end by 2 bases, with 13 bases between. This CDR3 region has 15 residues. In DNA form, the CDR3 reads TGTGCCAGCAGCCAAGGCCCGGGGGGCAATCAGCCCCAGCATTTT. Translating it yields CASSQGPGGNQPQHF.

The rearrangement links TRBV23-1 to TRBJ1-4, with no clear D. TRBV23-1 is an ORF; its function is uncertain. V was trimmed by 6 bases and J by 0 bases, leaving 8 bases between them. The length of the CDR3 is 14 residues. CDR3 amino acids: CASSRDPTNEKLFF. The CDR3 DNA is TGCGCCAGCAGCCGGGATCCAACTAATGAAAAACTGTTTTTT.

The rearrangement links TRBV19 to TRBJ2-1; TRBD2 is a possible D gene (6 bases). Trimming left V 4 bases short and J 5 bases short, with 15 bases between. Germline-derived CDR1 and CDR2 are LNHDA and SQIVND (reference sequence). This CDR3 contains 15 residues. The CDR3 here is CASSTQEGSHNEQFF. The DNA for the CDR3 is TGTGCCAGTAGTACGCAGGAGGGATCCCACAATGAGCAGTTCTTC.

The chain carries TRBV15 and TRBJ2-3; TRBD1 matches 9 bases. This CDR3 spans 17 amino acids. Germline lookup yields CDR1 LNHNV and CDR2 YYDKDF (reference sequence). V was clipped by 2 bases and J by 2 bases; unmatched bases: 8. The CDR3 bases are TGTGCCACCAGCAGATCCACAGGGGGCTTCGACACAGATACGCAGTATTTT. Protein product: CATSRSTGGFDTDTQYF.

A few counts support this clone. In DNA, the CDR3 is TGTGCCAGCAGCCTTCCGGGACAGAGGAGCAATCAGCCCCAGCATTTT. It translates to CASSLPGQRSNQPQHF. The chain carries TRBV6-8 and TRBJ1-5, with 7 bases aligning to TRBD1. This CDR3 has 16 residues. The trim removed 6 bases at V and 1 base at J, leaving 9 bases unmatched. CDR1 and CDR2 from the germline V gene are MNHGY and SAAAGT.

V usage is TRBV20-1 and J usage is TRBJ1-1, with a tentative D call TRBD1 (6 bases). This CDR3 spans 11 amino acids. Germline assignment: CDR1 DFQATT and CDR2 SNEGSKA (reference sequence). Trimming pared 7 bases from V and 12 bases from J, leaving 18 bases between. This CDR3 reads CSGKGDPVSFF. CDR3 DNA: TGCAGTGGTAAGGGGGACCCGGTTTCTTTCTTT.

This clone was seen a few times. This chain links TRBV14 with TRBJ1-2; D is unclear. The CDR3 has 14 amino acids. The germline CDR1 and CDR2 sequences are SGHDN and FVKESK. V shed 1 base and J shed 6 bases, with 12 bases lying between them. This chain's CDR3 is CASSQGLGLHGYTF. CDR3 DNA: TGTGCCAGCAGCCAAGGTTTGGGCCTTCATGGCTACACCTTC.